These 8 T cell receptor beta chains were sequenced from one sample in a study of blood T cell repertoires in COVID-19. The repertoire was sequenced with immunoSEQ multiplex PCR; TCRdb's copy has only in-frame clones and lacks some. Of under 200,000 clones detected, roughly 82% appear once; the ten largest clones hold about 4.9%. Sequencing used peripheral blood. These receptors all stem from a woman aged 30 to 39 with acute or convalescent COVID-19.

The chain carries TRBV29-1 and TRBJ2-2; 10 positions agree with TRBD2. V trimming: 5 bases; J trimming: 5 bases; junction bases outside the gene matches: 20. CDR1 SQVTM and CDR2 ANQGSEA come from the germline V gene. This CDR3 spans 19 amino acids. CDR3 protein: CSVIYPRGASGSWTGELFF. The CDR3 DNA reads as TGCAGCGTTATCTACCCTAGAGGGGCTAGCGGGAGTTGGACCGGGGAGCTGTTTTTT.

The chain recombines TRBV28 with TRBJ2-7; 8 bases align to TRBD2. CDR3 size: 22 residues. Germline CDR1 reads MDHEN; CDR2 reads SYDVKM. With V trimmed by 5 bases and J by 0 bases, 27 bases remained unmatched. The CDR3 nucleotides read TGTGCCAGCAGTCCTATAGCCCAAATTAGAGCGGGGGTCCTTCTGAGCTCCTACGAGCAGTACTTC. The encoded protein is CASSPIAQIRAGVLLSSYEQYF.

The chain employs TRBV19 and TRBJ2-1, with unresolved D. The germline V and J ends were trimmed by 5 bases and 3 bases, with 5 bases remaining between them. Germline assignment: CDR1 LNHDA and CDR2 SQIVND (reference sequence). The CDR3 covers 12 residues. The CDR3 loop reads CASSVNYNEQFF. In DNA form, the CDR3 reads TGTGCCAGTAGTGTTAACTACAATGAGCAGTTCTTC.

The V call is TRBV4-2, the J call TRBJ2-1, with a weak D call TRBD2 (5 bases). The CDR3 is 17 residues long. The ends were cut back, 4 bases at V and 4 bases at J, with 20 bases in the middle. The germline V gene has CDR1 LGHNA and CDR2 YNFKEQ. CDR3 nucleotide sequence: TGTGCCAGCAGCCTTCAGCCCGGACTTCAAAAATACAATGAGCAGTTCTTC. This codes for CASSLQPGLQKYNEQFF.

The CDR3 sequence is CASSVGQGTYEQYF. DNA of the CDR3: TGTGCCAGTAGTGTGGGACAGGGTACTTACGAGCAGTACTTC. The genes are TRBV19 and TRBJ2-7; 9 nucleotides align to TRBD1. Looked up from germline, CDR1 is LNHDA and CDR2 is SQIVND (reference sequence). This CDR3 spans 14 amino acids. V gave up 5 bases and J gave up 4 bases; unmatched junction bases: 6.

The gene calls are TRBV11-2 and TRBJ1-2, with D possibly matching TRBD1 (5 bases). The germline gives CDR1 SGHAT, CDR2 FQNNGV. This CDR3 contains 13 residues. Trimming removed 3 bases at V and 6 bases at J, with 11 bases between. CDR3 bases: TGTGCCAGCAGCTTCCCGGCGGGGGATGGCTACACCTTC. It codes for CASSFPAGDGYTF.

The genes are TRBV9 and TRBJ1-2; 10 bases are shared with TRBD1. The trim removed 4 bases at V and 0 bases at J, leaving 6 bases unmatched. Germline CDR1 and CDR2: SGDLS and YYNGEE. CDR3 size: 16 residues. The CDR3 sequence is CASSKVTGGPNYGYTF. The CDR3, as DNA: TGTGCCAGCAGCAAAGTGACAGGGGGCCCTAACTATGGCTACACCTTC.

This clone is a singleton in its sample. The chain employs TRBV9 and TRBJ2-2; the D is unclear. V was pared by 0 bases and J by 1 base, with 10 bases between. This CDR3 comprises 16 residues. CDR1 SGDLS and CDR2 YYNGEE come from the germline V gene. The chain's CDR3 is CASSVGVYRNTGELFF. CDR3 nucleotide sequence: TGTGCCAGCAGCGTAGGGGTTTACAGGAACACCGGGGAGCTGTTTTTT.